The rows below give T cell receptor beta chains drawn from one sample of a study of shared clonotypes between healthy human individuals. Measured with immunoSEQ multiplex PCR; TCRdb has only the in-frame clones, and not every one. The data show about 2.3 million clones, around 90% seen once. Material for sequencing was naive CD4+ T cells from PBMCs. These receptors were obtained from a man in his late teens or twenties in good health. Some clones in this sample may be carry-over from other donors' samples. Each CDR3 is given with its conserved first and last residue.

CDR3 protein: CASNRRREETQYF
V gene: TRBV2

CDR3 protein: CASSPTTSSYEQYF
V gene: TRBV7-9

CDR3 protein: CASSLWSGQGGNIQYF
V gene: TRBV5-6

CDR3 protein: CASSVAGWGKADTTYEQYF
V gene: TRBV9

CDR3 protein: CASSVAPRVDTQYF
V gene: TRBV9

CDR3 protein: CASSLARANGELFF
V gene: TRBV5-4

CDR3 protein: CASSPSGRDTQYF
V gene: TRBV7-9

CDR3 protein: CASSASSGGSNYGYTF
V gene: TRBV9

CDR3 protein: CASRYRGSDETQYF
V gene: TRBV6-5

CDR3 protein: CARSHDCPSSYNEQFF
V gene: TRBV10-1

CDR3 protein: CASSELDRGTEAFF
V gene: TRBV25-1

CDR3 protein: CASRLPQGNTEAFF
V gene: TRBV28

CDR3 protein: CASSGLGGGGDEQYF
V gene: TRBV6-1

CDR3 protein: CASRLTGDNEQFF
V gene: TRBV28

CDR3 protein: CASSLERSSGAGYTF
V gene: TRBV7-2

CDR3 protein: CASSPRSGLGGYTQYF
V gene: TRBV5-4

CDR3 protein: CASSLTEDSYNEQFF
V gene: TRBV9

CDR3 protein: CASRDRGALTIYF
V gene: TRBV6-1

CDR3 protein: CASSESWRSGGYTF
V gene: TRBV2

CDR3 protein: CASSITGYQETQYF
V gene: TRBV7-3

CDR3 protein: CASSLEGNTEAFF
V gene: TRBV7-3

CDR3 protein: CSARSRGAYNEQFF
V gene: TRBV29-1

CDR3 protein: CAWAGERGSEQYF
V gene: TRBV30

CDR3 protein: CASTGGGDTEAFF
V gene: TRBV5-4

CDR3 protein: CASSQGRGGRGPNTEAFF
V gene: TRBV4-1

CDR3 protein: CASSTPDRLYYGYTF
V gene: TRBV7-2

CDR3 protein: CASSVEGTSGNADTQYF
V gene: TRBV9

CDR3 protein: CASSLGRLAGDTGELFF
V gene: TRBV7-3

CDR3 protein: CASSRTGSSGANVLTF
V gene: TRBV27

CDR3 protein: CASSVAGTREDGEPYEQYF
V gene: TRBV9

CDR3 protein: CASQQGRNYGYTF
V gene: TRBV19

CDR3 protein: CASSGTGSTDTEAFF
V gene: TRBV7-3

CDR3 protein: CASSLGRETQYF
V gene: TRBV5-1

CDR3 protein: CAWSLLGMGTYEQYF
V gene: TRBV30

CDR3 protein: CASSYSRGYEQYF
V gene: TRBV6-5

CDR3 protein: CASSVGGRLGLEAFF
V gene: TRBV9

CDR3 protein: CASSLEAANTEAFF
V gene: TRBV11-1

CDR3 protein: CASSQRLEGGYTF
V gene: TRBV4-1

CDR3 protein: CATSRDRSGAHGYTF
V gene: TRBV15

CDR3 protein: CASSGIGVNTEAFF
V gene: TRBV4-2

CDR3 protein: CASSLVSSAQETQYF
V gene: TRBV5-1

CDR3 protein: CASSEEGYYGYTF
V gene: TRBV2

CDR3 protein: CASSLDTVSGTGELFF
V gene: TRBV11-3

CDR3 protein: CASSEAGTEAFF
V gene: TRBV6-1

CDR3 protein: CASSLSPRLAADTQYF
V gene: TRBV28

CDR3 protein: CASSPPIYPGTSYEQYF
V gene: TRBV18